This passage covers 13 T cell receptor beta chains from one sample sequenced in a study of neurological immune-mediated disorders. TCRdb processed the 5' RACE reads anew with MiXCR; each CDR3 protein has one entry. The repertoire consists of tens of thousands of distinct CDR3 sequences, with 17% occurring once and the leading ten covering about 16%. The sample consisted of PBMCs. The receptors here all came from a woman aged 40 to 49 in good health.

This chain joins TRBV9 and TRBJ2-1; possibly TRBD2 for D (5 bases). The V gene lost 1 base and the J gene lost 1 base, with 9 bases spanning the gap. The CDR3 extends over 15 amino acids. Looked up from germline, CDR1 is SGDLS and CDR2 is YYNGEE. Here the CDR3 reads CASSVIGVSYNEQFF. For the CDR3, the DNA is TGTGCCAGCAGCGTAATCGGGGTGTCCTACAATGAGCAGTTCTTC.

This clonotype was detected only a few times. V gene TRBV5-1 combines with J gene TRBJ2-6, with TRBD2 matching 7 bases. The CDR3 has 19 residues. V shed 2 bases and J 0 bases; nucleotides not matched to a gene: 11. Germline V CDR1 and CDR2: SGHRS, YFSETQ. The CDR3 is CASSLEAGHQSSGANVLTF. For the CDR3, the DNA is TGCGCCAGCAGCTTAGAAGCGGGGCATCAAAGCTCTGGGGCCAACGTCCTGACTTTC.

This clonotype was recorded at least ten times. The chain uses TRBV3-1 and TRBJ1-1; D gene ambiguous. Germline V lookup: CDR1 LGHDT, CDR2 YNNKEL (reference sequence). Trimming shortened V by 1 base and J by 3 bases, and 6 bases separated the two germline ends. CDR3 length: 13 amino acids. The CDR3 nucleotides read TGTGCCAGCAGCCAAGGGATAGACACTGAAGCTTTCTTT. Its translation: CASSQGIDTEAFF. Full variable domain (outside the CDR3, taken from reference TRBV3-1 and TRBJ1-1): DTAVSQTPKYLVTQMGNDKSIKCEQNLGHDTMYWYKQDSKKFLKIMFSYNNKELIINETVPNRFSPKSPDKAHLNLHINSLELGDSAVYFCASSQGIDTEAFFGQGTRLTVV.

In its sample, this clonotype ranks as medium-sized. The chain has TRBV5-1 and TRBJ2-7; D is ambiguous. Trimming shortened V by 5 bases and J by 5 bases, and 17 bases separated the two germline ends. This CDR3 is built from 14 residues. CDR1 and CDR2 from the germline V gene are SGHRS and YFSETQ. The CDR3 DNA follows: TGCGCCAGCAGTTGGGGTGAGTTACGGGACGAGCAGTACGTC. As protein: CASSWGELRDEQYV.

This clonotype was seen at least ten times. The chain is built from TRBV7-2 and TRBJ1-5; 8 nucleotides align to TRBD1. The CDR3 totals 16 residues. V lost 6 bases and J lost 6; bases outside the gene matches: 13. Per germline, CDR1 SGHTA and CDR2 FQGNSA. The CDR3 spells CASSQDSGGSAQPQHF. The CDR3 DNA is TGTGCCAGCAGTCAAGACTCAGGGGGCAGCGCTCAGCCCCAGCATTTT.

This clonotype occurred many times. The chain recombines TRBV7-3 with TRBJ2-1; 10 bases map to TRBD2. Unmatched junction bases numbered 6, after V lost 5 bases and J lost 2 bases. There are 16 residues in the CDR3. Germline assignment: CDR1 SGHTA and CDR2 FQGTGA. The CDR3 nucleotides read TGTGCCAGCAGCCCACAAAGCGGGGGGGCCTACAATGAGCAGTTCTTC. It encodes CASSPQSGGAYNEQFF.

As to this clonotype: A read error may produce the germline difference seen at one junction end. The rearrangement links TRBV7-7 to TRBJ2-1; 7 bases align to TRBD2. CDR1 is SSHAT and CDR2 is FNYEAQ in the germline V gene (reference sequence). The length of the CDR3 is 14 residues. This chain's CDR3 is CASSKGAGHNEQFF. CDR3 bases: TGTGCTAGCAGCAAAGGAGCGGGACACAATGAGCAGTTCTTC.

This clonotype was seen a handful of times. This chain uses TRBV30 with TRBJ1-1; the D gene is possibly TRBD1 (5 bases). The length of the CDR3 is 15 residues. V lost 3 bases and J 5 bases, leaving 19 bases between the germline ends. Germline V gene data show CDR1 as GTSNPN and CDR2 as SVGIG (reference sequence). DNA for the CDR3: TGTGCCTGGAGCCAGATTGCAGGGAGTTGGACTGAAGCTTTCTTT. Translated, it gives CAWSQIAGSWTEAFF.

This clonotype occurred a few times. The rearrangement uses TRBV6-5 and TRBJ2-7, with no clear D. Germline CDR1 MNHEY, CDR2 SVGAGI. The CDR3 consists of 14 residues. Trimming cost V 6 bases and J 4 bases, with 16 bases left between them. CDR3 in amino acids: CASRDQTPPYEQYF. CDR3 nucleotide sequence: TGTGCCAGCAGAGATCAAACCCCCCCATACGAGCAGTACTTC.

Notes on this clonotype: Possible read error: a much larger clone is one base away. V gene TRBV7-2 combines with J gene TRBJ2-1, with unresolved D. This CDR3 is 14 amino acids long. CDR1 SGHTA and CDR2 FQGNSA come from the germline V gene. The V gene lost 2 bases and the J gene lost 6 bases, with 11 bases spanning the gap. CDR3 loop: CASSLMLDSNEQFF. In DNA form, the CDR3 reads TGTGCCAGCAGCTTAATGCTCGATAGCAATGAGCAGTTCTTC.

This clonotype was detected many times. The chain joins TRBV28 to TRBJ2-3; D may be TRBD2 (5 bases). The V end lost 5 bases, the J end lost 4 bases, and 10 bases lay between the germline ends. The CDR3 totals 13 residues. CDR1 MDHEN and CDR2 SYDVKM come from the germline V gene. CDR3 amino acids: CASSIFGADTQYF. The DNA of the CDR3 is TGTGCCAGCAGTATTTTCGGGGCAGATACGCAGTATTTT.

This clonotype was counted ten times or more. The chain links TRBV28 to TRBJ1-4; 7 positions match TRBD1. The J segment lost 6 bases and the V segment lost 6 bases, leaving 10 bases of the junction unmatched. Germline CDR1 MDHEN, CDR2 SYDVKM. There are 15 residues in the CDR3. The CDR3 DNA reads TGTGCCAGCAGCCTTCCCGACACAGGGGATGAAAAACTGTTTTTT. Protein: CASSLPDTGDEKLFF.

This clonotype occurred many times. V is TRBV7-2 and J is TRBJ1-5; D is uncertain. V lost 5 bases to trimming and J lost 4 bases, with 12 bases between them. Germline values: CDR1 SGHTA, CDR2 FQGNSA. This CDR3 is built from 14 residues. The CDR3 reads CASSPELRNQPQHF. In nucleotides, the CDR3 is TGTGCCAGCAGCCCGGAGTTAAGGAATCAGCCCCAGCATTTT.